Shown below are 9 T cell receptor beta chains from a single sample sequenced in a study of cytomegalovirus exposure and HLA in healthy donors. Amplification used 60 Vbeta primers and 13 Jbeta primers. Assay used: immunoSEQ multiplex PCR; TCRdb lists only in-frame clones, some missing. This repertoire shows 100,000 to 120,000 clones, 69% found once; its top ten account for 3% to 3.5%. Sequenced: PBMCs. The receptors were gathered from a man aged 30 to 45 in good health and CMV-seronegative.

The chain uses TRBV4-1 and TRBJ2-1; D perhaps matches TRBD2 (5 bases). V was clipped by 5 bases and J by 10 bases, with 9 bases between them. The germline gives CDR1 MGHRA, CDR2 YSYEKL. The CDR3 contains 11 residues. The CDR3 loop reads CASSSSREQFF. The DNA of the CDR3 is TGCGCCAGCAGCTCTAGCCGGGAGCAGTTCTTC.

The chain employs TRBV19 and TRBJ2-5; 13 positions agree with TRBD2. The CDR3 loop spans 17 amino acids. V shed 3 bases and J 5 bases; nucleotides not matched to a gene: 9. Germline CDR1 is LNHDA and CDR2 is SQIVND (reference sequence). This chain's CDR3 is CASSMLRTSGSMETQYF. For the CDR3, the DNA is TGTGCCAGTAGTATGTTACGGACTAGCGGGAGCATGGAGACCCAGTACTTC.

This clone was seen a handful of times. The chain recombines TRBV5-1 with TRBJ2-5; 10 bases map to TRBD2. V lost 4 bases, J lost 5 bases, and 20 bases stayed unmatched. Germline CDR1 reads SGHRS; CDR2 reads YFSETQ. This CDR3 region has 19 residues. For the CDR3, the DNA is TGCGCCAGCAGCCCCGGGCTAGCGGGAGCCGGGGGGGTTTCCGAGACCCAGTACTTC. It is translated as CASSPGLAGAGGVSETQYF.

The chain links TRBV27 to TRBJ2-4; 10 positions agree with TRBD1. There are 15 residues in the CDR3. Germline V lookup: CDR1 MNHEY, CDR2 SMNVEV (reference sequence). Trimming at V came to 4 bases and at J to 8 bases, leaving 8 bases not matched to a gene. For the CDR3, the DNA is TGTGCCAGCAGTTGGAATCTTGACAGGGGGCACATTCAGTACTTC. This gives the protein CASSWNLDRGHIQYF.

The chain employs TRBV6-1 and TRBJ2-6; D remains unclear. The CDR3 is 13 residues long. Trimming left V 10 bases short and J 0 bases short, with 7 bases between. Looked up from germline, CDR1 is MNHNS and CDR2 is SASEGT. CDR3 nucleotide sequence: TGTGCCACACAATACTCTGGGGCCAACGTCCTGACTTTC. It specifies CATQYSGANVLTF.

This clone is a singleton in its sample. V gene TRBV5-4 combines with J gene TRBJ2-3; tentative D call: TRBD2 (5 bases). This CDR3 is built from 12 residues. Germline V gene sequence: CDR1 SGHNT, CDR2 YYREEE (reference sequence). Trimming removed 0 bases at V and 8 bases at J, with 7 bases between. CDR3 nucleotide sequence: TGTGCCAGCAGCTTGGAACGGGGTACGCAGTATTTT. Protein sequence: CASSLERGTQYF.

The rearrangement links TRBV6-4 to TRBJ2-2, with D possibly matching TRBD1 (6 bases). Trimming stripped 6 bases from V and 4 bases from J, with 12 bases between. Germline CDR1 and CDR2: MRHNA and SNTAGT. This CDR3 contains 14 residues. CDR3 DNA sequence: TGTGCCAGCAGCGGAAAAGGGGGCACCGGGGAGCTGTTTTTT. Its translation is CASSGKGGTGELFF.

This clone has more than one count but fewer than ten. This chain uses TRBV4-2 with TRBJ2-7, with 7 bases fitting TRBD2. CDR3 length: 16 residues. V was pared by 1 base and J by 7 bases, with 13 bases of the junction left unmatched. Germline V gene lookup returns CDR1 LGHNA and CDR2 YNFKEQ. CDR3 amino acids: CASSQGGGVHQNEQYF. CDR3 bases: TGTGCCAGCAGCCAAGGTGGGGGGGTTCATCAGAATGAGCAGTACTTC.

V and J are TRBV7-6 and TRBJ2-1; 11 nucleotides line up with TRBD2. The CDR3 consists of 16 residues. CDR1 is SGHVS, CDR2 FNYEAQ, per germline. With V trimmed by 5 bases and J by 5 bases, 8 bases remained unmatched. CDR3 DNA: TGTGCCAGCAGCGCTCAGACTAGCGGGATGGACAATGAGCAGTTCTTC. Translated: CASSAQTSGMDNEQFF. Looking up the rest from reference TRBV7-6 and TRBJ2-1 gives the full variable domain: GAGVSQSPRYKVTKRGQDVALRCDPISGHVSLYWYRQALGQGPEFLTYFNYEAQQDKSGLPNDRFSAERPEGSISTLTIQRTEQRDSAMYRCASSAQTSGMDNEQFFGPGTRLTVL.